The 3 T cell receptor beta chains reported below all come from one sample, sequenced in a study of T cell responses to AZD1222 COVID-19 vaccine. Generated by immunoSEQ multiplex PCR, the TCRdb table keeps only in-frame clones and is missing some. The sample yields 150,000 to 200,000 clones, 85% to 95% seen once. The sequencing here drew on peripheral blood, taken on day 0 of AZD1222 vaccination. Receptor source: an adult in good health.

V gene TRBV18 combines with J gene TRBJ2-1, with 13 nucleotides matching TRBD2. The germline gives CDR1 KGHSH, CDR2 LQKENI. Trimming cost V 2 bases and J 5 bases; bases outside gene matches: 9. The CDR3 is made up of 18 amino acids. The CDR3: CASSPRMAGTSGNNEQFF. In DNA, the CDR3 is TGTGCCAGCTCACCAAGAATGGCCGGGACTAGCGGGAACAATGAGCAGTTCTTC.

In DNA, the CDR3 is TGTGCCAGCAGTCCAAGACAGGGGGCCTACGAGCAGTACTTC. Residues: CASSPRQGAYEQYF. The chain uses TRBV27 and TRBJ2-7, with 9 positions matching TRBD1. The CDR3 covers 14 residues. The V segment lost 5 bases and the J segment 2 bases; nucleotides outside the gene matches: 4. Germline V CDR1 and CDR2: MNHEY, SMNVEV (reference sequence).

The V call is TRBV27, the J call TRBJ1-1, with D perhaps TRBD1 (5 bases). Germline V CDR1 and CDR2: MNHEY, SMNVEV (reference sequence). This CDR3 comprises 16 residues. Trimming took off 0 bases at V and 1 base at J, with 12 bases between the two ends. CDR3 sequence (DNA): TGTGCCAGCAGTTTATCAGCCGCCGGGGGGAACACTGAAGCTTTCTTT. The encoded protein is CASSLSAAGGNTEAFF.